Listed here are 27 T cell receptor beta chains from one sample, sequenced in a study of shared clonotypes between healthy human individuals. The assay was immunoSEQ multiplex PCR, and TCRdb's table has in-frame clones only and misses some. This table holds around 2,000,000 clones, about 95% found once. Input material: naive CD4+ T cells sorted from blood. Subset indicated: CD45RA+ positively selected. The receptors here all came from a man aged 18 to 29 in good health.

This clone appeared a single time. This chain joins TRBV9 and TRBJ2-7; 8 nucleotides agree with TRBD2. J gave up 7 bases and V 3 bases, and 9 bases lay outside the gene matches. The CDR3 is 14 residues long. Germline assignment: CDR1 SGDLS and CDR2 YYNGEE. As DNA, the CDR3 is TGTGCCAGCAGCGAGGGTAGCGGGGCCGTAGAGCAGTACTTC. Its protein product is CASSEGSGAVEQYF.

The chain combines TRBV5-1 with TRBJ2-2; TRBD1 is a possible D gene (6 bases). Between the trimmed V and J ends, which lost 0 bases and 7 bases, there was a span of 10 bases. CDR3 length equals 14 residues. Looked up from germline, CDR1 is SGHRS and CDR2 is YFSETQ. The CDR3 is CASSLDRADGELFF. CDR3 nucleotide sequence: TGCGCCAGCAGCTTGGACAGGGCCGACGGGGAGCTGTTTTTT.

This chain joins TRBV6-6 and TRBJ2-3; D not resolved. With 11 bases removed from V and 3 bases from J, the gap between germline ends came to 12 bases. Germline CDR1 is MNHNY and CDR2 is SVGAGI (reference sequence). This CDR3 is built from 12 residues. CDR3 protein: CASGKGTDTQYF. The CDR3, as DNA: TGTGCCTCAGGAAAGGGTACAGATACGCAGTATTTT.

The genes are TRBV7-9 and TRBJ1-1, with D maybe TRBD1 (5 bases). V was shortened by 5 bases and J by 1 base, with 17 bases between the two germline ends. CDR3 size: 16 residues. CDR1 is SEHNR and CDR2 is FQNEAQ in the germline V gene (reference sequence). In DNA form, the CDR3 reads TGTGCCAGCAGCCCGAGGACATTTCAGGGGAACACTGAAGCTTTCTTT. Encoded protein: CASSPRTFQGNTEAFF.

This rearrangement joins TRBV2 to TRBJ1-5; maybe TRBD1 (5 bases). From germline, CDR1 is SNHLY and CDR2 FYNNEI. The CDR3 is made up of 15 amino acids. V was trimmed by 6 bases and J by 5 bases, leaving 17 bases between them. The CDR3 here is CASRDDPGTDQPQHF. The DNA of the CDR3 is TGTGCCAGCAGAGACGACCCGGGGACGGATCAGCCCCAGCATTTT.

This rearrangement joins TRBV2 to TRBJ2-3, with TRBD2 identical over 8 bases. This CDR3 contains 14 residues. CDR1 is SNHLY, CDR2 FYNNEI, per germline. V lost 5 bases, J lost 6 bases, and 7 bases stayed unmatched. CDR3 nucleotide sequence: TGTGCCAGCAGTTTGGGACTAGAATTGGATACGCAGTATTTT. Translation gives CASSLGLELDTQYF.

The V call is TRBV15, the J call TRBJ2-3, with no clear D. CDR3 length: 16 residues. Germline CDR1 reads LNHNV; CDR2 reads YYDKDF (reference sequence). V was trimmed by 0 bases and J by 0 bases, leaving 10 bases between them. The CDR3 DNA reads TGTGCCACCAGCAGAGACAGTAAAAGAAGCACAGATACGCAGTATTTT. Amino acid sequence: CATSRDSKRSTDTQYF.

The chain recombines TRBV30 with TRBJ2-7; 8 positions match TRBD2. Trimming removed 5 bases from V and 0 bases from J; junction bases left unmatched: 12. In germline, CDR1 is GTSNPN, CDR2 SVGIG (reference sequence). The CDR3 sequence is 16 residues long. The CDR3 here is CAWVVPGLGDSYEQYF. DNA of the CDR3: TGTGCCTGGGTTGTACCGGGACTAGGGGACTCCTACGAGCAGTACTTC.

V is TRBV5-1 and J is TRBJ1-6, with TRBD1 matching 8 bases. The CDR3 consists of 14 residues. From germline, CDR1 is SGHRS and CDR2 YFSETQ. The V and J ends lost 5 bases and 7 bases, in that order; junction bases with no gene match: 5. DNA for the CDR3: TGCGCCAGCAGTTGGGACAGGACCAATTCACCCCTCCACTTT. The encoded protein is CASSWDRTNSPLHF.

CDR3 nucleotide sequence: TGTGCCAGCAGAACCCTTGGGACCCGTGATGAAAAACTGTTTTTT. It encodes CASRTLGTRDEKLFF. V usage is TRBV28 and J usage is TRBJ1-4; weak D call: TRBD1 (5 bases). Looked up from germline, CDR1 is MDHEN and CDR2 is SYDVKM. The V and J ends lost 6 bases and 6 bases respectively, with 17 bases between them. The CDR3 contains 15 residues.

The rearrangement links TRBV5-4 to TRBJ2-3; TRBD1 aligns across 7 bases. Germline CDR1 SGHNT, CDR2 YYREEE (reference sequence). The CDR3 has 16 amino acids. With V trimmed by 4 bases and J by 1 base, 9 bases remained unmatched. This chain's CDR3 is CASSAKTGSGTDTQYF. CDR3 DNA sequence: TGTGCCAGCAGCGCTAAGACAGGGTCGGGCACAGATACGCAGTATTTT.

This chain joins TRBV27 and TRBJ2-3; 10 nucleotides agree with TRBD2. CDR3 length: 17 residues. Unmatched junction bases numbered 13, after V lost 5 bases and J lost 5 bases. Germline V gives CDR1 MNHEY, CDR2 SMNVEV (reference sequence). CDR3 nucleotides: TGTGCCAGCAGTCCATTAGGCGGGGGACTAGCGCTAGATACGCAGTATTTT. Protein product: CASSPLGGGLALDTQYF.

This rearrangement joins TRBV2 to TRBJ1-3; D ambiguous. The V gene's germline CDR1 is SNHLY and CDR2 FYNNEI. The CDR3 loop spans 15 amino acids. The ends were cut back, 6 bases at V and 0 bases at J, with 12 bases in the middle. Here the CDR3 DNA reads TGTGCCAGCAGCCTCCGAGAGAACTCTGGAAACACCATATATTTT. It specifies CASSLRENSGNTIYF.

This chain connects TRBV10-3 to TRBJ2-5, with TRBD2 matching 11 bases. This CDR3 has 14 amino acids. From germline, CDR1 is ENHRY and CDR2 SYGVKD. Unmatched junction bases numbered 4, after V lost 5 bases and J lost 5 bases. CDR3 protein: CAISLAGGQETQYF. The CDR3 coding sequence is TGTGCCATCAGTTTAGCGGGGGGGCAGGAGACCCAGTACTTC.

This chain joins TRBV7-2 and TRBJ1-5; tentative D call: TRBD1 (5 bases). Trimming left V 1 base short and J 6 bases short, with 10 bases between. This CDR3 is built from 14 residues. Germline V CDR1 and CDR2: SGHTA, FQGNSA. CDR3 residues: CASSLGTTVQPQHF. DNA of the CDR3: TGTGCCAGCAGCTTAGGGACAACAGTTCAGCCCCAGCATTTT.

J is TRBJ2-3 and V is TRBV5-6; 11 bases align to TRBD2. There are 17 residues in the CDR3. Germline trimming cut 3 bases from V and 3 bases from J; bases unmatched to any gene: 9. The germline V gene has CDR1 SGHDT and CDR2 YYEEEE. Here the CDR3 reads CASSSRGLAERTDTQYF. The CDR3 DNA is TGTGCCAGCAGCTCCAGGGGACTAGCGGAGCGAACAGATACGCAGTATTTT.

J is TRBJ2-2 and V is TRBV9; D unclear. CDR1 SGDLS and CDR2 YYNGEE come from the germline V gene. Trimming took 0 bases from V and 5 from J, leaving 11 bases between them. The CDR3 has 15 amino acids. The CDR3, as DNA: TGTGCCAGCAGCGTAGAAATGATAGAGACCGGGGAGCTGTTTTTT. Amino acid sequence: CASSVEMIETGELFF.

The rearrangement uses TRBV5-1 and TRBJ2-5, with 8 bases fitting TRBD1. J gave up 7 bases and V 4 bases, and 18 bases lay outside the gene matches. The germline gives CDR1 SGHRS, CDR2 YFSETQ. This CDR3 is 17 amino acids long. The CDR3 DNA is TGCGCCAGCAGCCCGAGGGTCGGACAGGGCACCTCAAGGACCCAGTACTTC. This gives the protein CASSPRVGQGTSRTQYF.

The chain has TRBV7-6 and TRBJ1-1, with D unclear. The CDR3 sequence is 15 residues long. Trimming stripped 1 base from V and 0 bases from J, with 9 bases between. From germline, CDR1 is SGHVS and CDR2 FNYEAQ. The chain's CDR3 is CASSLVMGMNTEAFF. The CDR3 DNA reads TGTGCCAGCAGCTTAGTCATGGGCATGAACACTGAAGCTTTCTTT.

The J gene is TRBJ2-1, the V gene TRBV5-1; TRBD1 matches 7 bases. This CDR3 contains 16 residues. V was clipped by 4 bases and J by 3 bases; unmatched bases: 10. Germline V gives CDR1 SGHRS, CDR2 YFSETQ. Written as DNA, the CDR3 is TGCGCCAGCAGCCTGCAGGGGGTCTATGGCTACAATGAGCAGTTCTTC. Translated, it gives CASSLQGVYGYNEQFF.

Comments on this clone: The sample has other DNA sequences that encode this CDR3 too. The chain employs TRBV28 and TRBJ2-2; no definite D call. Per germline, CDR1 MDHEN and CDR2 SYDVKM. The germline V and J ends were trimmed by 7 bases and 0 bases, with 3 bases remaining between them. The CDR3 sequence is 12 residues long. This CDR3 reads CASTSNTGELFF. The CDR3 bases are TGTGCCAGCACATCGAACACCGGGGAGCTGTTTTTT. The variable domain in full, with the rest retrieved from reference TRBV28 and TRBJ2-2, is DVKVTQSSRYLVKRTGEKVFLECVQDMDHENMFWYRQDPGLGLRLIYFSYDVKMKEKGDIPEGYSVSREKKERFSLILESASTNQTSMYLCASTSNTGELFFGEGSRLTVL.

The chain recombines TRBV9 with TRBJ2-2, with D possibly matching TRBD1 (6 bases). V was cut by 4 bases and J by 1 base, with 8 bases left in between. The CDR3 runs 14 residues. Germline V gene sequence: CDR1 SGDLS, CDR2 YYNGEE. CDR3 protein: CASSPGQNTGELFF. DNA of the CDR3: TGTGCCAGCAGCCCGGGACAGAACACCGGGGAGCTGTTTTTT.

CDR3 region: CAWSAELAGTDTQYF. The CDR3 coding sequence is TGTGCCTGGAGTGCTGAACTAGCGGGCACAGATACGCAGTATTTT. The J gene is TRBJ2-3, the V gene TRBV30; the match to TRBD2 covers 8 bases. Germline CDR1 GTSNPN, CDR2 SVGIG (reference sequence). Unmatched junction bases numbered 4, after V lost 1 base and J lost 1 base. The CDR3 runs 15 residues.

The chain employs TRBV11-2 and TRBJ1-5; D unresolved. The germline V and J ends were trimmed by 0 bases and 0 bases, with 6 bases remaining between them. In germline, CDR1 is SGHAT, CDR2 FQNNGV. CDR3 size: 15 residues. The CDR3 loop is CASSLDTYSNQPQHF. CDR3 bases: TGTGCCAGCAGCTTAGACACCTATAGCAATCAGCCCCAGCATTTT.

The chain joins TRBV4-1 to TRBJ1-5; TRBD1 is a possible D gene (5 bases). This CDR3 is built from 13 residues. V lost 6 bases and J 4 bases, leaving 10 bases between the germline ends. Germline lookup yields CDR1 MGHRA and CDR2 YSYEKL. CDR3 sequence reads: CASRGLGNQPQHF. The CDR3 nucleotides are TGCGCCAGCAGGGGGCTAGGTAATCAGCCCCAGCATTTT.

The CDR3 sequence is CAISEGTGGREQYF. CDR3 DNA sequence: TGTGCCATCAGTGAGGGGACAGGGGGTCGCGAGCAGTACTTC. The V call is TRBV10-3, the J call TRBJ2-7; TRBD1 aligns across 11 bases. The CDR3 has 14 residues. Trimming removed 2 bases from V and 6 bases from J; junction bases left unmatched: 3. The germline V gene has CDR1 ENHRY and CDR2 SYGVKD.

This clone has just one count. The genes are TRBV6-5 and TRBJ2-7; either TRBD1 or TRBD2 may fit D (5 bases each). The CDR3 loop spans 13 amino acids. Trimming pared 6 bases from V and 3 bases from J, leaving 12 bases between. Germline V gene lookup returns CDR1 MNHEY and CDR2 SVGAGI. CDR3 in DNA: TGTGCCAGCAGCCGGGGCAATAACTACGAGCAGTACTTC. Translating gives CASSRGNNYEQYF.